Sequencing of this T cell receptor (beta chain) was carried out in a study of cytomegalovirus exposure and HLA in healthy donors. General study points: Previous analysis showed most TCR beta V segments were productive about 87% or about 30% of the time.

Note on this clone: The antigen remains unidentified.

Per the germline V gene, CDR1 is SGHVS and CDR2 is FQNEAQ. The CDR3 is 15 amino acids. Trimming took off 1 base at V and 8 bases at J, with 17 bases between the two ends. The PCR had 60 Vbeta and 13 Jbeta primers. Here immunoSEQ multiplex PCR was the method, and the copy in TCRdb shows in-frame clones only, minus some. Of about 150,000 clones in the sample, approximately 79% were seen once. The chain carries TRBV7-8 and TRBJ1-1, with D unclear. The source of this sequence is a man over 45 in good health and CMV-seropositive. The material sequenced was PBMCs. CDR3 sequence (DNA): TGTGCCAGCAGCTTAGAAGGAGGGTCGGTCGGAGAAGCTTTCTTT. Its translation: CASSLEGGSVGEAFF. The full variable domain, in which reference TRBV7-8 and TRBJ1-1 provide the parts outside the CDR3, is GAGVSQSPRYKVAKRGQDVALRCDPISGHVSLFWYQQALGQGPEFLTYFQNEAQLDKSGLPSDRFFAERPEGSVSTLKIQRTQQEDSAVYLCASSLEGGSVGEAFFGQGTRLTVV.